This T cell receptor (beta chain) appears in the sequencing data of a study of cytotoxic CD8 clonotypes in ibrutinib-treated CLL. This CDR3 has 12 residues. With 0 bases removed from V and 7 bases from J, the gap between germline ends came to 6 bases. The germline CDR1 and CDR2 sequences are SGHTS and YDEGEE. The protocol was immunoSEQ multiplex PCR, while the TCRdb copy is restricted to in-frame clones and leaves out a portion. The table includes over 200,000 clones, approximately 79% detected once. This chain joins TRBV5-8 and TRBJ2-3; D gene uncertain. The sample consisted of PBMCs, taken after 12 months of ibrutinib treatment. The origin of this receptor is a human donor with chronic lymphocytic leukemia. CDR3 amino acids: CASSLEANTQYF. Written as DNA, the CDR3 is TGTGCCAGCAGCTTGGAGGCGAATACGCAGTATTTT.